This T cell receptor beta chain was captured by sequencing in a study of blood T cells in healthy people across ages. For the second PCR, which ran for roughly 7 to 11 cycles, a sample-barcoded 5' primer and a J-beta primer mix were used. TCRdb called the 5' RACE reads again in MiXCR, with one record for every CDR3 protein. The repertoire includes about 1.7 million distinct CDR3 sequences, under 30% of them detected once, and about 8% sits in the top ten. CDR1 is SNHLY and CDR2 is FYNNEI in the germline V gene. The CDR3 is 18 residues long. The germline V and J ends were trimmed by 4 bases and 0 bases, with 21 bases remaining between them.

The chain carries TRBV2 and TRBJ1-1, with TRBD1 as a possible D gene (5 bases). The material sequenced was blood. This TCR derives from a woman aged 25 to 39 in good health. The CDR3 bases are TGTGCCAGCAGTGGAGCGAGGGCAAACCGGGGCATGAACACTGAAGCTTTCTTT. This translates into CASSGARANRGMNTEAFF.